What follows is one TCR beta chain and its context. Its specificity is unknown. This sample is drawn from a study of CD8+CD57+ T cells in acquired aplastic anemia. Whole-study context: Each DNA sample taken from sorted CD4+ and CD8+ cells came to roughly 3.5 ug on average. Where healthy donors were concerned, CD4+ cells averaged about 10 million reads. Findings and caveats of the study: Controls did not differ significantly from patients in CD8+ Simpson's diversity. Patients and controls shared over 25 CD8+ CDR3 sequences, highly expressed in patients.

Genomic DNA was employed as the template in profiling TCR beta VDJ and CDR3. TCRdb redid the calling of the reads with MiXCR, one entry per CDR3 protein. In the table there are about 180,000 distinct CDR3 sequences, 40% to 55% of which are singletons. In germline, CDR1 is ENHRY, CDR2 SYGVKD. Trimming at V came to 5 bases and at J to 5 bases, leaving 7 bases not matched to a gene. The CDR3 is 14 amino acids. The V call is TRBV10-3, the J call TRBJ1-1; 8 bases fit TRBD1. The clonotype originates from a human donor in good health. The sequenced sample was sorted CD4+, CD8+, or CD8+CD57+ T cells (not recorded which) from PBMCs. Written as DNA, the CDR3 is TGTGCCATCAGTCTCCAGGGGGCTGATACTGAAGCTTTCTTT. Translated, it gives CAISLQGADTEAFF.